This TCR beta chain was captured by sequencing in a study of CD8 T cells in Susac syndrome. The CDR3 contains 13 residues. Trimming removed 6 bases from V and 4 bases from J, with 15 bases in between. Per the germline V gene, CDR1 is SQVTM and CDR2 is ANQGSEA. An input of 0.5 to 1 ug of RNA was subjected to reverse transcription using random hexamers. In TCRdb, the immunoSEQ multiplex PCR reads were re-called with MiXCR into one record per CDR3 protein. The sample has around 130,000 distinct CDR3 sequences, 65% to 90% seen once. The sequence was collected from a human donor with multiple sclerosis. This rearrangement joins TRBV29-1 to TRBJ1-2, with a possible D match to TRBD1 (5 bases). Sample: CD8+ T cells from PBMCs. In DNA, the CDR3 is TGCAGCGTCTGGGACCGGACGTCCTATGGCTACACCTTC. Translated, it gives CSVWDRTSYGYTF.